These T cell receptor beta chains were read from a single sample in a study of blood T cell repertoires in COVID-19. Profiled with immunoSEQ multiplex PCR; TCRdb holds only in-frame clones, not every one. The table lists about 100,000 clones, approximately 86% of them singletons. Sequencing was carried out using peripheral blood. The origin of the receptors is an elderly man with acute or convalescent COVID-19. Each CDR3 is given with its conserved first and last residue. The order of the fields is V gene, D gene, clone size, J gene, CDR3 protein, CDR3 DNA. The D gene is left open where the match is weak. A row's size may be missing; if present it is once, few, many or a size class.

TRBV5-6,TRBD2,once,TRBJ2-1,CASSLFLAGDNEQFF,TGTGCCAGCAGCTTGTTCCTAGCGGGCGATAATGAGCAGTTCTTC
TRBV7-2,TRBD1,.,TRBJ1-4,CASKTGTVATNEKLFF,TGTGCCAGCAAGACAGGGACGGTTGCAACTAATGAAAAACTGTTTTTT
TRBV5-1,.,.,TRBJ1-4,CASSLGQFNEKLFF,TGCGCCAGCAGCTTGGGACAGTTTAATGAAAAACTGTTTTTT
TRBV10-1,TRBD2,once,TRBJ2-1,CASSERRDYYNEQFF,TGCGCCAGCAGTGAGAGGCGGGACTATTACAATGAGCAGTTCTTC
TRBV7-2,.,.,TRBJ2-1,CASSWGPSPNEQFF,TGTGCCAGCAGCTGGGGGCCGTCCCCAAATGAGCAGTTCTTC
TRBV6-5,TRBD2,.,TRBJ2-7,CASRGSGKGYEQYF,TGTGCCAGCAGGGGGAGCGGGAAAGGCTACGAGCAGTACTTC
TRBV20-1,.,.,TRBJ1-3,CSASSGNGNTIYF,TGCAGTGCTAGTTCGGGGAACGGAAACACCATATATTTT
TRBV19,TRBD2,.,TRBJ2-7,CASSTPGLAGYNYEQYF,TGTGCCAGTAGTACACCAGGACTAGCGGGGTACAACTACGAGCAGTACTTC
TRBV28,.,.,TRBJ1-2,CASNQGHPKGYTF,TGTGCCAGCAACCAGGGACACCCTAAGGGCTACACCTTC
TRBV28,.,.,TRBJ1-1,CASSFEVNTEAFF,TGTGCCAGCAGTTTCGAGGTGAACACTGAAGCTTTCTTT
TRBV9,.,.,TRBJ2-3,CASSPPIGRTDTQYF,TGTGCCAGCAGCCCCCCCATCGGGAGAACAGATACGCAGTATTTT
TRBV5-1,.,.,TRBJ2-3,CASSLEAVPTDTQYF,TGCGCCAGCAGCTTGGAAGCTGTTCCGACAGATACGCAGTATTTT
TRBV5-1,TRBD2,.,TRBJ2-1,CASSLETSGRGYNEQFF,TGCGCCAGCAGCTTGGAGACTAGCGGAAGAGGATACAATGAGCAGTTCTTC
TRBV5-4,.,.,TRBJ2-1,CASSLEGARANEQFF,TGTGCCAGCAGCTTGGAAGGGGCCCGGGCAAATGAGCAGTTCTTC
TRBV7-2,.,.,TRBJ2-6,CASSLESSGANVLTF,TGTGCCAGCAGCTTAGAGAGCTCTGGGGCCAACGTCCTGACTTTC
TRBV28,.,.,TRBJ1-5,CASSLYRDRNQPQHF,TGTGCCAGCAGTTTATACAGAGACCGCAATCAGCCCCAGCATTTT
TRBV7-3,TRBD2,.,TRBJ2-1,CASSFFPTSGSSNEQFF,TGTGCCAGCAGCTTTTTCCCCACTAGCGGGAGTAGCAATGAGCAGTTCTTC
TRBV7-9,.,.,TRBJ2-1,CASSLGPGEQFF,TGTGCCAGCAGCTTAGGGCCTGGTGAGCAGTTCTTC
TRBV25-1,.,.,TRBJ1-3,CASEGGSGNTIYF,TGTGCCAGCGAGGGAGGATCTGGAAACACCATATATTTT
TRBV5-1,.,.,TRBJ1-4,CASSRGAANEKLFF,TGCGCCAGCAGCCGGGGGGCAGCTAATGAAAAACTGTTTTTT
TRBV21-1,.,.,TRBJ2-1,CASIHRDNEQFF,TGTGCCAGCATCCACAGAGACAATGAGCAGTTCTTC
TRBV10-3,TRBD2,.,TRBJ2-1,CASRGLAGLPDEQFF,TGTGCCTCCAGAGGGCTAGCGGGATTGCCTGATGAGCAGTTCTTC
TRBV18,TRBD1,.,TRBJ1-2,CASSPTGDGYTF,TGTGCCAGCTCACCAACAGGGGATGGCTACACCTTC
TRBV7-9,TRBD1,.,TRBJ2-3,CASSLGAGGTDTQYF,TGTGCCAGCAGCTTAGGGGCAGGGGGAACAGATACGCAGTATTTT
TRBV3-1/TRBV3-2,.,.,TRBJ2-3,CASSQDLAITDTQYF,TGTGCCAGCAGCCAAGATCTAGCCATCACAGATACGCAGTATTTT
TRBV18,TRBD1,.,TRBJ1-1,CASSTAPQGTEAFF,TGTGCCAGCTCAACGGCCCCACAGGGGACTGAAGCTTTCTTT
TRBV4-3,TRBD1,.,TRBJ1-1,CASSQEGAGGLAEAFF,TGCGCCAGCAGCCAAGAAGGGGCAGGGGGATTGGCTGAAGCTTTCTTT
TRBV5-1,TRBD1,.,TRBJ2-2,CASSSLQGAAGELFF,TGCGCCAGCAGCTCGTTACAGGGGGCGGCCGGGGAGCTGTTTTTT
TRBV15,.,.,TRBJ2-3,CATSRGKGGDTQYF,TGTGCCACCAGCAGAGGTAAAGGCGGAGATACGCAGTATTTT
TRBV28,TRBD1,.,TRBJ1-2,CASSFQGQGGGYTF,TGTGCCAGCAGTTTCCAGGGGCAGGGGGGAGGCTACACCTTC
TRBV4-2,.,.,TRBJ2-7,CASSQDWGPAPYEQYF,TGTGCCAGCAGCCAAGATTGGGGGCCCGCTCCCTACGAGCAGTACTTC
TRBV28,.,.,TRBJ1-1,CASSLRPSRRDTEAFF,TGTGCCAGCAGTCTACGCCCGTCCCGACGGGACACTGAAGCTTTCTTT
TRBV5-4,TRBD2,.,TRBJ2-3,CASSLESSGTVDTQYF,TGTGCCAGCAGCTTGGAGTCTAGCGGGACGGTAGATACGCAGTATTTT
TRBV6-5,.,.,TRBJ1-2,CASRSQGGGGYTF,TGTGCCAGCAGGTCACAGGGAGGGGGTGGCTACACCTTC
TRBV5-1,TRBD1,.,TRBJ2-7,CASSRTGGEYEQYF,TGCGCCAGCAGCCGGACAGGGGGAGAGTACGAGCAGTACTTC
TRBV7-9,TRBD2,.,TRBJ2-1,CASSSRTSGATEQFF,TGTGCCAGCAGCTCCCGGACTAGCGGGGCAACGGAGCAGTTCTTC
TRBV6-5,.,.,TRBJ1-5,CASGRGSNQPQHF,TGTGCCAGCGGGAGGGGTAGCAATCAGCCCCAGCATTTT
TRBV19,.,.,TRBJ1-5,CASKPEAGFQPQHF,TGTGCCAGCAAGCCTGAGGCGGGGTTTCAGCCCCAGCATTTT
TRBV7-9,.,few,TRBJ2-3,CASSLAGADTQYF,TGTGCCAGCAGCTTGGCAGGGGCAGATACGCAGTATTTT
TRBV5-1,.,.,TRBJ2-1,CASSPLSGNEQFF,TGCGCCAGCAGCCCTCTTAGCGGCAATGAGCAGTTCTTC
TRBV29-1,TRBD2,.,TRBJ2-3,CSVVRGGTDTQYF,TGCAGCGTTGTCCGGGGGGGCACAGATACGCAGTATTTT
TRBV2,.,.,TRBJ2-7,CASINSYEQYF,TGTGCCAGCATTAACAGCTACGAGCAGTACTTC
TRBV5-4,TRBD2,.,TRBJ2-1,CASSLAGGSSYNEQFF,TGTGCCAGCAGCTTGGCCGGGGGGAGCTCCTACAATGAGCAGTTCTTC
TRBV7-6,.,.,TRBJ2-3,CASSRGMPTDTQYF,TGTGCCAGCAGTCGGGGGATGCCTACAGATACGCAGTATTTT
TRBV25-1,.,.,TRBJ1-6,CASSEYGYGGLNSPLHF,TGTGCCAGCAGTGAATACGGGTACGGAGGGCTTAATTCACCCCTCCACTTT
TRBV29-1,TRBD1,few,TRBJ1-2,CSVEDRPGYTF,TGCAGCGTGGAGGACAGGCCCGGCTACACCTTC
TRBV20-1,TRBD2,.,TRBJ2-3,CSASVSGTDTQYF,TGCAGTGCTAGTGTTAGCGGGACAGATACGCAGTATTTT